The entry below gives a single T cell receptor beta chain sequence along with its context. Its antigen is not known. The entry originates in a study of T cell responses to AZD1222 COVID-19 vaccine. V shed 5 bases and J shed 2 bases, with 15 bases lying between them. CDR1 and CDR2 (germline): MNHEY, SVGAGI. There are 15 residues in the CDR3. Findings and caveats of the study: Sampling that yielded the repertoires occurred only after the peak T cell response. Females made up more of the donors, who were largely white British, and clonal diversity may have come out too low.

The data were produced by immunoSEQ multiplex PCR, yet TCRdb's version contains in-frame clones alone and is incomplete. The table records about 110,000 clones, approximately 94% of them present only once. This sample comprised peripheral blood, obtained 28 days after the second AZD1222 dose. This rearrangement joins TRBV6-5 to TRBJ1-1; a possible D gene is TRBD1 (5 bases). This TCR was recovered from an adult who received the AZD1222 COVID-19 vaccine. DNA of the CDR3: TGTGCCAGCAGTAGGGGAGGGCTTCCCAACACTGAAGCTTTCTTT. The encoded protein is CASSRGGLPNTEAFF.